These 22 T cell receptor beta chains were sequenced from one sample in a study of shared clonotypes between healthy human individuals. The table came from immunoSEQ multiplex PCR; TCRdb's copy has only in-frame clones and leaves some out. This table has roughly 1,000,000 clones, about 80% appearing once. Sequenced: memory CD4+ T cells from PBMCs. Subset described: CD45RA-negative fraction. These receptors were taken from a man in his late teens or twenties in good health. Some clones in this sample may be carry-over from other donors' samples.

The chain couples TRBV10-1 to TRBJ2-7; weak D call: TRBD2 (6 bases). Trimming cost V 2 bases and J 5 bases, with 10 bases left between them. Germline-derived CDR1 and CDR2 are WNHNN and SYGVQD (reference sequence). The CDR3 totals 13 residues. This chain's CDR3 is CASSETGLHEQYF. CDR3 DNA: TGCGCCAGCAGTGAGACAGGACTACACGAGCAGTACTTC.

The chain carries TRBV4-1 and TRBJ1-3; D uncertain. Germline CDR1 is MGHRA and CDR2 is YSYEKL. The CDR3 has 15 amino acids. V dropped 0 bases and J dropped 5 bases, with 11 bases sitting between them. The CDR3 loop reads CASSQDWAGRNTIYF. CDR3 DNA sequence: TGCGCCAGCAGCCAAGATTGGGCGGGAAGAAACACCATATATTTT.

The V and J genes are TRBV10-3 and TRBJ1-2; 10 positions agree with TRBD1. The junction had 9 bases not matched to a gene; V was cut back by 7 bases and J by 1 base. Germline CDR1 ENHRY, CDR2 SYGVKD. The CDR3 is 16 residues long. This chain's CDR3 is CAITPDRGGNNYGYTF. In DNA form, the CDR3 reads TGTGCCATCACCCCGGACAGGGGGGGGAATAACTATGGCTACACCTTC.

The chain recombines TRBV21-1 with TRBJ2-7; whether TRBD2, the table's D call, matches the DNA was not checked. TRBV21-1 is designated a pseudogene. The CDR3 has 18 amino acids. CDR3 protein: CASSPDASGRAWSYEQYF. CDR3 nucleotides: TGTGCCAGCAGCCCTGACGCTAGCGGGAGGGCGTGGTCCTACGAGCAGTACTTC.

The chain links TRBV10-3 to TRBJ2-2, with TRBD1 as a possible D gene (5 bases). The CDR3 loop spans 13 amino acids. Trimming cost V 4 bases and J 7 bases, with 10 bases left between them. The V gene's germline CDR1 is ENHRY and CDR2 SYGVKD. The CDR3 loop reads CAISARDDGELFF. In nucleotides, the CDR3 is TGTGCCATCAGTGCCAGGGATGACGGGGAGCTGTTTTTT.

The V call is TRBV11-2, the J call TRBJ1-2; 7 bases are a match to TRBD1. The CDR3 is made up of 15 amino acids. Germline V CDR1 and CDR2: SGHAT, FQNNGV. After removal of 5 bases from V and 5 bases from J, the junction contained 11 bases not matched to a gene. The CDR3 nucleotides are TGTGCCAGCAGCCCCCGCGACAGGGAATATTATGGCTACACCTTC. This codes for CASSPRDREYYGYTF.

This sequence joins TRBV7-9 and TRBJ2-1; 7 nucleotides align to TRBD2. This CDR3 comprises 15 residues. In germline, CDR1 is SEHNR, CDR2 FQNEAQ (reference sequence). With V trimmed by 5 bases and J by 3 bases, 7 bases remained unmatched. CDR3: CASSTPGGSYNEQFF. The CDR3 nucleotides read TGTGCCAGCAGCACCCCGGGCGGGAGCTACAATGAGCAGTTCTTC.

The chain uses TRBV28 and TRBJ2-6; D could derive from TRBD1 or TRBD2 (5 bases each). The length of the CDR3 is 18 residues. Germline CDR1 reads MDHEN; CDR2 reads SYDVKM. Trimming removed 5 bases from V and 0 bases from J, with 17 bases in between. The CDR3 protein is CASSLPGTAFSGANVLTF. The DNA for the CDR3 is TGTGCCAGCAGTCTCCCGGGGACGGCATTCTCTGGGGCCAACGTCCTGACTTTC. The full variable domain, rest sourced from reference TRBV28 and TRBJ2-6, is DVKVTQSSRYLVKRTGEKVFLECVQDMDHENMFWYRQDPGLGLRLIYFSYDVKMKEKGDIPEGYSVSREKKERFSLILESASTNQTSMYLCASSLPGTAFSGANVLTFGAGSRLTVL.

The rearrangement links TRBV7-3 to TRBJ1-1; perhaps TRBD1 as D (5 bases). The germline CDR1 and CDR2 sequences are SGHTA and FQGTGA. Trimming took 0 bases from V and 0 from J, leaving 17 bases between them. CDR3 length equals 18 residues. The CDR3 spells CASSLTPIWQGLNTEAFF. As DNA, the CDR3 is TGTGCCAGCAGCTTAACCCCAATTTGGCAGGGATTGAACACTGAAGCTTTCTTT.

This clone was picked up one time. V usage is TRBV7-9 and J usage is TRBJ1-2, with D perhaps TRBD1 (6 bases). This CDR3 contains 14 residues. The germline V gene has CDR1 SEHNR and CDR2 FQNEAQ (reference sequence). V was cut by 5 bases and J by 5 bases, with 15 bases left in between. The CDR3 protein is CASSLATGLYGYTF. Written as DNA, the CDR3 is TGTGCCAGCAGCCTGGCTACAGGGCTTTATGGCTACACCTTC.

The rearrangement uses TRBV19 and TRBJ2-1, with 8 bases matching TRBD2. The junction had 6 bases not matched to a gene; V was cut back by 3 bases and J by 5 bases. CDR1 and CDR2 from the germline V gene are LNHDA and SQIVND (reference sequence). The CDR3 is made up of 15 amino acids. The CDR3 spells CASSMFSGADNEQFF. CDR3 DNA sequence: TGTGCCAGTAGTATGTTTAGCGGGGCCGACAATGAGCAGTTCTTC.

Details on this clone: This sample includes further DNA sequences coding for the same CDR3. The rearrangement joins TRBV27 to TRBJ2-1, with TRBD1 identical over 8 bases. The germline V gene encodes CDR1 MNHEY and CDR2 SMNVEV (reference sequence). Trimming removed 8 bases from V and 1 base from J; junction bases left unmatched: 10. This CDR3 is built from 16 residues. The CDR3 spells CASCTGTGFSYNEQFF. As DNA, the CDR3 is TGTGCCAGCTGTACCGGGACAGGCTTTTCCTACAATGAGCAGTTCTTC.

The chain couples TRBV18 to TRBJ1-2; possible D gene TRBD1, 6 bases. CDR1 and CDR2 (germline): KGHSH, LQKENI. This CDR3 spans 14 amino acids. V was cut by 4 bases and J by 4 bases, with 13 bases left in between. CDR3 sequence reads: CASSLPGALYGYTF. The DNA for the CDR3 is TGTGCCAGCTCACTTCCGGGGGCCCTCTATGGCTACACCTTC.

On this clone: Other nucleotide sequences in the sample specify the same CDR3. This chain links TRBV5-6 with TRBJ2-6; the D gene is possibly TRBD2 (6 bases). V was pared by 4 bases and J by 0 bases, with 8 bases between. This CDR3 contains 15 residues. From germline, CDR1 is SGHDT and CDR2 YYEEEE. In DNA form, the CDR3 reads TGTGCCAGCAGCCTGGGGGGCTCTGGGGCCAACGTCCTGACTTTC. Translated, it gives CASSLGGSGANVLTF.

This clone was observed many times. The chain employs TRBV20-1 and TRBJ2-1; D possibly corresponds to TRBD2 (6 bases). The CDR3 is 11 residues long. Germline V CDR1 and CDR2: DFQATT, SNEGSKA (reference sequence). Deletions cut 5 bases from V and 9 bases from J, with 11 bases between. CDR3 coding DNA: TGCAGTGCTCCGGGACTCGGTGAGCAGTTCTTC. Translation gives CSAPGLGEQFF.

This clone has just a few counts. The same CDR3 is also encoded by other DNA sequences in this sample. The chain combines TRBV2 with TRBJ1-2; unclear D gene. V shed 2 bases and J shed 4 bases, with 5 bases lying between them. This CDR3 has 12 residues. Per the germline V gene, CDR1 is SNHLY and CDR2 is FYNNEI. Here the CDR3 reads CASSENSYGYTF. For the CDR3, the DNA is TGTGCCAGCAGTGAAAACAGCTATGGCTACACCTTC.

The J gene is TRBJ2-7, the V gene TRBV6-5; a possible D gene is TRBD1 (5 bases). The CDR3 has 12 amino acids. The germline V gene has CDR1 MNHEY and CDR2 SVGAGI. V shed 7 bases and J shed 7 bases, with 14 bases lying between them. The CDR3 nucleotides read TGTGCCAGCACTACAGGCCTGGGGGAGCAGTACTTC. This translates into CASTTGLGEQYF.

This sequence joins TRBV10-3 and TRBJ2-1, with D unclear. The length of the CDR3 is 14 residues. CDR1 is ENHRY and CDR2 is SYGVKD in the germline V gene. Trimming pared 0 bases from V and 8 bases from J, leaving 11 bases between. The CDR3 here is CAISESWPPDEQFF. The CDR3 DNA reads TGTGCCATCAGTGAGTCGTGGCCCCCCGATGAGCAGTTCTTC.

This chain connects TRBV7-9 to TRBJ1-6; D uncertain. The CDR3 has 12 amino acids. The germline V gene encodes CDR1 SEHNR and CDR2 FQNEAQ (reference sequence). The ends were cut back, 1 base at V and 9 bases at J, with 4 bases in the middle. CDR3: CASSLVPSPLHF. Here the CDR3 DNA reads TGTGCCAGCAGCTTAGTTCCTTCACCCCTCCACTTT.

For the CDR3, the DNA is TGCAGCGCGATAGCGGGAGACTCAGATACGCAGTATTTT. This codes for CSAIAGDSDTQYF. J is TRBJ2-3 and V is TRBV29-1, with TRBD2 matching over 9 bases. Unmatched junction bases numbered 6, after V lost 7 bases and J lost 4 bases. This CDR3 comprises 13 residues. Germline V gene sequence: CDR1 SQVTM, CDR2 ANQGSEA.

V gene TRBV7-9 combines with J gene TRBJ2-7; D unresolved. The CDR3 contains 14 residues. Trimming left V 5 bases short and J 3 bases short, with 14 bases between. Germline V gene lookup returns CDR1 SEHNR and CDR2 FQNEAQ (reference sequence). The chain's CDR3 is CASSPSVHHYEQYF. The CDR3 nucleotides read TGTGCCAGCAGCCCCTCCGTGCACCACTACGAGCAGTACTTC.

The rearrangement links TRBV6-1 to TRBJ2-5; D might be TRBD2 (6 bases). With 5 bases removed from V and 11 bases from J, the gap between germline ends came to 18 bases. The CDR3 is 13 amino acids. The V gene's germline CDR1 is MNHNS and CDR2 SASEGT. The CDR3 spells CASSLTPEGRQYF. The CDR3 DNA reads TGTGCCAGCAGTTTAACACCGGAGGGACGTCAGTACTTC.